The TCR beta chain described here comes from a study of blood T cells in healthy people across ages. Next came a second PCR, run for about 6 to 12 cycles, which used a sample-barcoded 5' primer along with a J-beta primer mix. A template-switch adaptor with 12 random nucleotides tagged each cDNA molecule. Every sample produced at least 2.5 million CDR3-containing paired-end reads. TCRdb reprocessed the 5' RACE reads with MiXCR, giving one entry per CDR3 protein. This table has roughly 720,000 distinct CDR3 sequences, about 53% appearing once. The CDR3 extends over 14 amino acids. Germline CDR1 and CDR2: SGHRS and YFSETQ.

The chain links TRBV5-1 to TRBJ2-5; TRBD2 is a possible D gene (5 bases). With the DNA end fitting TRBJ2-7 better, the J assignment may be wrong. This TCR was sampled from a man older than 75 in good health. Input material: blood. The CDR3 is CASSLGGSIYEQYF. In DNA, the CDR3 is TGCGCCAGCAGCTTGGGCGGGTCCATCTACGAGCAGTACTTC.